The sequence of this T cell receptor beta chain was determined in a study of shared clonotypes between healthy human individuals. Using immunoSEQ multiplex PCR, the repertoire was profiled, and TCRdb retains in-frame clones only, with some absent. This table has over 950,000 clones, roughly 80% appearing once. This TCR derives from a man between 18 and 35 years old in good health. Some clones in this sample may be carry-over from other donors' samples. The sequencing sample was made of memory CD4+ T cells from PBMCs. As to subset: CD45RA-negative fraction.

This CDR3 reads CASSPLISTKGDGYTF. CDR3 bases: TGTGCCAGCTCACCCTTGATCTCGACAAAGGGGGATGGCTACACCTTC. This chain links TRBV18 with TRBJ1-2, with TRBD1 as a possible D gene (6 bases). Germline V lookup: CDR1 KGHSH, CDR2 LQKENI. The ends were cut back, 3 bases at V and 6 bases at J, with 20 bases in the middle. The CDR3 covers 16 residues. The complete variable domain, with remaining parts taken from reference TRBV18 and TRBJ1-2, reads NAGVMQNPRHLVRRRGQEARLRCSPMKGHSHVYWYRQLPEEGLKFMVYLQKENIIDESGMPKERFSAEFPKEGPSILRIQQVVRGDSAAYFCASSPLISTKGDGYTFGSGTRLTVV.